This paragraph reports one T cell receptor (beta chain). The antigen is not known. This entry belongs to a study of T cells expressing NK-cell markers. Making the TCR beta cDNA relied on 5'RACE template switching with UMIs. TCRdb reanalyzed the 5' RACE reads and collapses them to one entry per CDR3 protein, without DNA. The sample has 500,000 to 700,000 distinct CDR3 sequences; the top ten hold roughly 3.6%. Points from the study as a whole: In roughly six donors, dominant NKG2C+ clonotypes were roughly 1.0-7.5% of CD8+ T cells. Clones of NKG2C+ T cells that had expanded were of unclear HCMV specificity.

Germline V gene lookup returns CDR1 KGHSH and CDR2 LQKENI. This CDR3 is 15 amino acids long. Sample: blood T cells: a sorted CD56 or NKG2C T cell subset, CD4+ or CD8+ T cells, or bulk PBMC T cells (not recorded which). The clonotype originates from a young man in good health. This chain links TRBV18 with TRBJ1-3; TCRdb's D gene call, TRBD1, goes unchecked for lack of DNA. This chain's CDR3 is CASFDDRGIGNTIYF.